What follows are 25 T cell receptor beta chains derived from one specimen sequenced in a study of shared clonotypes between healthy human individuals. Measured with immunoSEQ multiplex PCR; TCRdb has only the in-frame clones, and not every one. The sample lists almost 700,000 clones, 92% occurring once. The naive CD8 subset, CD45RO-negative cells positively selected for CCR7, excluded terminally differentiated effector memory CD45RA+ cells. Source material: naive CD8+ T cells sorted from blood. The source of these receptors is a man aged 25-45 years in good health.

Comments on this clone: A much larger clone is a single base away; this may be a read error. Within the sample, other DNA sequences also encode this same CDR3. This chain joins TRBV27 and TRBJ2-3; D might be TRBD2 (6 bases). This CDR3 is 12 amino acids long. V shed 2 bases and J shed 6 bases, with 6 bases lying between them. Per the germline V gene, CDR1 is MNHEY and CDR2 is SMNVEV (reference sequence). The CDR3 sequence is CASSLGGDTQYF. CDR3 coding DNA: TGTGCCAGCAGTTTAGGGGGGGATACGCAGTATTTT.

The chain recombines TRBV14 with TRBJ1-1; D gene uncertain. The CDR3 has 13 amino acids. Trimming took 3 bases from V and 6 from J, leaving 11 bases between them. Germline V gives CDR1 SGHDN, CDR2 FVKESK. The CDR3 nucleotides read TGTGCCAGCAGCCACCCGGGCGGGCCTGAAGCTTTCTTT. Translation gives CASSHPGGPEAFF.

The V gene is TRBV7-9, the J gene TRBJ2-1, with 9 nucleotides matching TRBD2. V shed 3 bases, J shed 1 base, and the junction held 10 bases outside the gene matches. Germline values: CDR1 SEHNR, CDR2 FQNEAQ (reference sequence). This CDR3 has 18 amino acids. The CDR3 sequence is CASSLAQTSGLSYNEQFF. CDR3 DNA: TGTGCCAGCAGCTTGGCTCAAACTAGCGGGCTTTCCTACAATGAGCAGTTCTTC. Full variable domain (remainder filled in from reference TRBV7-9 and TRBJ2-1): DTGVSQNPRHKITKRGQNVTFRCDPISEHNRLYWYRQTLGQGPEFLTYFQNEAQLEKSRLLSDRFSAERPKGSFSTLEIQRTEQGDSAMYLCASSLAQTSGLSYNEQFFGPGTRLTVL.

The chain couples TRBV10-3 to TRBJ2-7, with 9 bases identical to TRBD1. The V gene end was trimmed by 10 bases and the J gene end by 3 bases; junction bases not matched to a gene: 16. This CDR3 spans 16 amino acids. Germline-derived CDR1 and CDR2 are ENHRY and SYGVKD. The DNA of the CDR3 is TGTGCCACCGATCCCGGGACAGGGTCGCTCGGCTACGAGCAGTACTTC. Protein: CATDPGTGSLGYEQYF.

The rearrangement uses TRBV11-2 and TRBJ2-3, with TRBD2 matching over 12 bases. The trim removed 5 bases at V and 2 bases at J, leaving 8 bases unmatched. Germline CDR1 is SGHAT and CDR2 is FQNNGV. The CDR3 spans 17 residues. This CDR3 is CASSPRLAGVATDTQYF. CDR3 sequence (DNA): TGTGCCAGCAGCCCCCGACTAGCGGGAGTTGCCACAGATACGCAGTATTTT.

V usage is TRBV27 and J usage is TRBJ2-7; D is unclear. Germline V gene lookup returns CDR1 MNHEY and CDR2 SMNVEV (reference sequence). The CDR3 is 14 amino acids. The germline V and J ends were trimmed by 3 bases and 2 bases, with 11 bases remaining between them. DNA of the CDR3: TGTGCCAGCAGTTTTAGTAATCCCACCTACGAGCAGTACTTC. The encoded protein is CASSFSNPTYEQYF.

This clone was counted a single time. The CDR3 bases are TGTGCCAGCAGCTATAGCGCGGGAGCCCCTGGAGGGGAGCTGTTTTTT. Amino acids: CASSYSAGAPGGELFF. The V and J genes are TRBV7-9 and TRBJ2-2; 7 nucleotides line up with TRBD2. Trimming took 4 bases from V and 8 from J; bases not matched to a gene: 13. Germline loops: CDR1 SEHNR, CDR2 FQNEAQ (reference sequence). The CDR3 runs to 16 residues.

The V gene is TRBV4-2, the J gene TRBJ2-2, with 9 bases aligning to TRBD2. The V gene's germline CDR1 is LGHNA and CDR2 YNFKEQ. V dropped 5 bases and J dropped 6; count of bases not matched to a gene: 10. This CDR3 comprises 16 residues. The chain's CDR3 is CASSLDLAGFPGELFF. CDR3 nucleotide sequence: TGTGCCAGCAGCTTGGACCTAGCGGGATTCCCCGGGGAGCTGTTTTTT.

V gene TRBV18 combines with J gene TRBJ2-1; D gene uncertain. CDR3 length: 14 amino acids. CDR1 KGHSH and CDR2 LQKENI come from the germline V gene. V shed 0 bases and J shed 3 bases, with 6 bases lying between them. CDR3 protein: CASSPPLNYNEQFF. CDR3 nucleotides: TGTGCCAGCTCACCACCGTTGAACTACAATGAGCAGTTCTTC.

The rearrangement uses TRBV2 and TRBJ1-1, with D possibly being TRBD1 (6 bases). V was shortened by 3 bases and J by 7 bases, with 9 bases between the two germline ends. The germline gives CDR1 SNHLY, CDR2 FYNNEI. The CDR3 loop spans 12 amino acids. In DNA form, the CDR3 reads TGTGCCAGCAGTGAGGGGGCGATTGAAGCTTTCTTT. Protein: CASSEGAIEAFF.

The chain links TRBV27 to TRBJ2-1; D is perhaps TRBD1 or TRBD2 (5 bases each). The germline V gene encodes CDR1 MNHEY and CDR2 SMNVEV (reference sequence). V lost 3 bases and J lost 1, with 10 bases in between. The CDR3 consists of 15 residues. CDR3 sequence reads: CASSFGGLSYNEQFF. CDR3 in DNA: TGTGCCAGCAGTTTTGGGGGATTATCCTACAATGAGCAGTTCTTC.

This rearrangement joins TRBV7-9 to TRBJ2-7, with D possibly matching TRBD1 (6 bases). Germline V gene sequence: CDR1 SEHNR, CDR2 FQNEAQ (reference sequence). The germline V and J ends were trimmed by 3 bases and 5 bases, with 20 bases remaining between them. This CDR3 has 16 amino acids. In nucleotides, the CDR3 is TGTGCCAGCAGCTTGAGGGAGAATCCTAGGGACAACGAGCAGTACTTC. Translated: CASSLRENPRDNEQYF.

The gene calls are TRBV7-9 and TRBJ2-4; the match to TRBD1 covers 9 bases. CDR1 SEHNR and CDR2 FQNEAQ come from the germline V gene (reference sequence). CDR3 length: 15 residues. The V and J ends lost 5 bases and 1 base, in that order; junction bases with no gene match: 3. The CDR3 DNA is TGTGCCAGCAGCGATGGACAGGGGGCCAAAAACATTCAGTACTTC. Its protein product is CASSDGQGAKNIQYF.

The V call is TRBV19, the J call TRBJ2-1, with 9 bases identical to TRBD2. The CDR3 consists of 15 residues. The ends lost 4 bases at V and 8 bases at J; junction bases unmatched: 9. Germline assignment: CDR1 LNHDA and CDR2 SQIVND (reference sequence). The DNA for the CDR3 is TGTGCCAGTAGTACCTCGGGACTAGCTGACGATGAGCAGTTCTTC. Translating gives CASSTSGLADDEQFF.

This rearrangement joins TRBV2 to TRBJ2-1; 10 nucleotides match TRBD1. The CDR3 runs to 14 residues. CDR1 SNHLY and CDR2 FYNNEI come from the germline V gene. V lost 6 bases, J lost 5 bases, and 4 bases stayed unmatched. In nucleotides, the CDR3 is TGTGCCAGCAGGGACAGGGGGGTCCACAATGAGCAGTTCTTC. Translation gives CASRDRGVHNEQFF.

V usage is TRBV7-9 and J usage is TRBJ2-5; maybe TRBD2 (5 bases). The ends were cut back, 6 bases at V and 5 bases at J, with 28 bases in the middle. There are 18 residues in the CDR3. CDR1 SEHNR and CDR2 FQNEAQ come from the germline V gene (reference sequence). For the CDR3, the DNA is TGTGCCAGCAGTCCCGCGGAGCGCCAAGGTCTGGAGCGGGAGACCCAGTACTTC. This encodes CASSPAERQGLERETQYF.

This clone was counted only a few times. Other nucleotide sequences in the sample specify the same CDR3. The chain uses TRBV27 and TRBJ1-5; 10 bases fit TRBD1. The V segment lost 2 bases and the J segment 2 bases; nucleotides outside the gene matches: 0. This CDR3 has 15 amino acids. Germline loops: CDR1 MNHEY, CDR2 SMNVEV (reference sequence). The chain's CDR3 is CASSLGTGGNQPQHF. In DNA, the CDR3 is TGTGCCAGCAGTTTAGGGACAGGGGGCAATCAGCCCCAGCATTTT.

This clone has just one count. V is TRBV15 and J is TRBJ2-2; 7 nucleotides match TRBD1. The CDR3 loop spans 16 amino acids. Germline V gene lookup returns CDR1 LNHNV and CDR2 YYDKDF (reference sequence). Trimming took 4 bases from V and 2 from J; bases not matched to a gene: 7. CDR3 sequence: CATSTDRDPNTGELFF. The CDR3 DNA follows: TGTGCCACCAGCACAGACAGGGATCCAAACACCGGGGAGCTGTTTTTT.

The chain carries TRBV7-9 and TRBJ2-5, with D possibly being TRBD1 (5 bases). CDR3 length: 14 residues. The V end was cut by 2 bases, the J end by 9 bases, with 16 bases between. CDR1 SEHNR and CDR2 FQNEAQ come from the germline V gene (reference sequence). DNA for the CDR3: TGTGCCAGCAGCTTACCAGGGTCCCTTAAAGCCCAGTACTTC. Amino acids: CASSLPGSLKAQYF.

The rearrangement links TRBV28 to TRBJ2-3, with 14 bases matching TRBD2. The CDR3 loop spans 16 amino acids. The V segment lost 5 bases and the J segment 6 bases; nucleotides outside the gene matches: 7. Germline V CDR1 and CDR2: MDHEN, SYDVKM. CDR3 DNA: TGTGCCAGCAGTCTCAGACTAGCGGGAGGGCTCGATACGCAGTATTTT. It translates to CASSLRLAGGLDTQYF.

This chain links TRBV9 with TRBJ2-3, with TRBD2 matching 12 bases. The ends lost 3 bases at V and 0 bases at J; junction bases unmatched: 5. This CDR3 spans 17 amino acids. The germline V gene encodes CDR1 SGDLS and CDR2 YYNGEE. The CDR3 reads CASSGTSGAPSTDTQYF. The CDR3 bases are TGTGCCAGCAGCGGGACTAGCGGGGCCCCTAGCACAGATACGCAGTATTTT.

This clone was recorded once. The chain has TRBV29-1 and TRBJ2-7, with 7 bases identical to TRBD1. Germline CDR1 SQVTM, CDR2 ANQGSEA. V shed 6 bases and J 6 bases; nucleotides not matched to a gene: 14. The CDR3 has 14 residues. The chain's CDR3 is CSVAPFRQGPEQYF. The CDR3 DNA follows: TGCAGCGTCGCACCCTTTCGACAGGGTCCCGAGCAGTACTTC.

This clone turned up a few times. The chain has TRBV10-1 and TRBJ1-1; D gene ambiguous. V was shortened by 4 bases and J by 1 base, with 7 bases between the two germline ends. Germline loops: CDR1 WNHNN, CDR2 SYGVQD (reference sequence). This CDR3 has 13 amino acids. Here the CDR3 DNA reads TGCGCCAGCAGTGGCCCACAGAACACTGAAGCTTTCTTT. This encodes CASSGPQNTEAFF.

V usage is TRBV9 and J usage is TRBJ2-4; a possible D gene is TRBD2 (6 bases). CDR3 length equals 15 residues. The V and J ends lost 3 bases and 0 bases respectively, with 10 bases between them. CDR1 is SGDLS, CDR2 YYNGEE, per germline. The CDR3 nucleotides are TGTGCCAGCAGCGGCGGGACGCTAGCCAAAAACATTCAGTACTTC. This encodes CASSGGTLAKNIQYF.

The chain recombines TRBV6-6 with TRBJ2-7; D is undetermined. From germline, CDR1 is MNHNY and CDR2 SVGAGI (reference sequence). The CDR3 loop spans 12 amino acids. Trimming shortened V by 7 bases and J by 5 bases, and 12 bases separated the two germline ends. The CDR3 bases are TGTGCCAGCATCTCCCGAGGCCACGAGCAGTACTTC. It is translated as CASISRGHEQYF.